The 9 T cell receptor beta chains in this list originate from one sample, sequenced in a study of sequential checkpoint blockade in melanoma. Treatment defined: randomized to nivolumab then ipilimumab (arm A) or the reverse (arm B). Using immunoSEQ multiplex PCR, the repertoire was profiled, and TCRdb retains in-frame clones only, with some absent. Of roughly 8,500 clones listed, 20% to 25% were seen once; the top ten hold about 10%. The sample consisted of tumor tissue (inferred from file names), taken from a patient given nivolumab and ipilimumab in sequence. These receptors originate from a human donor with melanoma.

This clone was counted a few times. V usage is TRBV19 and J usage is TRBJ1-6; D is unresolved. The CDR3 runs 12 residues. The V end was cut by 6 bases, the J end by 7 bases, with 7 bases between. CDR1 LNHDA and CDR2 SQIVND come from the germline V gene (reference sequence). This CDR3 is CASSLVNSPLHF. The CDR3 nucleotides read TGTGCCAGTAGCCTGGTGAATTCACCCCTCCACTTT.

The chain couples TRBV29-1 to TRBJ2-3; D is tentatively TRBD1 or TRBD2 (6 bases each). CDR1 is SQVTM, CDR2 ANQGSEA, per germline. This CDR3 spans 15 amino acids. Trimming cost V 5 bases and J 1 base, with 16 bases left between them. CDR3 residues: CSVPWGAGGTDTQYF. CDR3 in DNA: TGCAGCGTTCCCTGGGGGGCCGGGGGCACAGATACGCAGTATTTT.

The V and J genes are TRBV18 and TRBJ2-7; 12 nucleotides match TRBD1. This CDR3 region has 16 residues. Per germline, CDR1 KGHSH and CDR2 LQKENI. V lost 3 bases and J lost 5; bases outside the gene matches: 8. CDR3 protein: CASSPRGGQGAHEQYF. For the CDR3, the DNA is TGTGCCAGCTCACCGAGAGGGGGACAGGGGGCCCACGAGCAGTACTTC.

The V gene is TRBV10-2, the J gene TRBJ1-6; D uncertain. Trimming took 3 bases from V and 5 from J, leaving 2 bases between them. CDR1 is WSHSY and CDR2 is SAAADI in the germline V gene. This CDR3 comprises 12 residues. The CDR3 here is CASSDNNSPLHF. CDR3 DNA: TGCGCCAGCAGTGACAATAATTCACCCCTCCACTTT.

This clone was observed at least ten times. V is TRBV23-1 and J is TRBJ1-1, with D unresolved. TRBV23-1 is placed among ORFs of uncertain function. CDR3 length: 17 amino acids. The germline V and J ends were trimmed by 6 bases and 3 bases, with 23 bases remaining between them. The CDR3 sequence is CASSQVYLGIQDTEAFF. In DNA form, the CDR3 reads TGCGCCAGCAGCCAAGTGTATCTGGGGATCCAGGACACTGAAGCTTTCTTT.

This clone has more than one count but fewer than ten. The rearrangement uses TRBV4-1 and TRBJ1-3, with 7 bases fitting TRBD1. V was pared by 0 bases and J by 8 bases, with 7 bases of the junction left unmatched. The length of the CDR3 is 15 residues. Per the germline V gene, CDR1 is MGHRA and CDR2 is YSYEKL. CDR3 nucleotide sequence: TGCGCCAGCAGCCAAGAGGCGACAGGGAAGTACACCATATATTTT. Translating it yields CASSQEATGKYTIYF.

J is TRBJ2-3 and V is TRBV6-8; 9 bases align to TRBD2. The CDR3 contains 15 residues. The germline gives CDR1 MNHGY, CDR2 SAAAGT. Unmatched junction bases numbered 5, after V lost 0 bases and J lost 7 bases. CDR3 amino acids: CASSYSRLADNTQYF. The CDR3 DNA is TGTGCCAGCAGTTACTCAAGACTAGCGGATAATACGCAGTATTTT.

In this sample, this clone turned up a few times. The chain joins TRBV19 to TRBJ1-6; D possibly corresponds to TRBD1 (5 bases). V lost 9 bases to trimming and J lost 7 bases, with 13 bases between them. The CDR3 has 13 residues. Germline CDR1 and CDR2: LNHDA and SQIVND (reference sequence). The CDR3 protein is CASHLGGNSPLHF. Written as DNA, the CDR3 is TGTGCCAGCCATCTCGGGGGGAATTCACCCCTCCACTTT.

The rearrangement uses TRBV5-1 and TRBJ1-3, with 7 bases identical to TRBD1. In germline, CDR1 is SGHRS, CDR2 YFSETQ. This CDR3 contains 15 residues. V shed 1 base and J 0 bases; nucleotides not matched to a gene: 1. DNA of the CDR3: TGCGCCAGCAGCTTGACAGGGGACTCTGGAAACACCATATATTTT. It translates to CASSLTGDSGNTIYF.